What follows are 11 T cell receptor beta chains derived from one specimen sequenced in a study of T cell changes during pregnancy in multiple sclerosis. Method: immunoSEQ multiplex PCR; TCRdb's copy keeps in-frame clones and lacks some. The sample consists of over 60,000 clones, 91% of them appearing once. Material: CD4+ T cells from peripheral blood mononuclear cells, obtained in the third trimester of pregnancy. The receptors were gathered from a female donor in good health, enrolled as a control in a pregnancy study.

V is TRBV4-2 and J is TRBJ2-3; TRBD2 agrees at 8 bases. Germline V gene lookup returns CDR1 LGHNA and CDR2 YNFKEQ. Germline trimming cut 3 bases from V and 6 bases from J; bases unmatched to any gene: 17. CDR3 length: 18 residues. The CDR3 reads CASSHSLIAGTRDDTQYF. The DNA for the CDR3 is TGTGCCAGCAGCCACAGTTTAATAGCGGGGACCAGAGATGATACGCAGTATTTT.

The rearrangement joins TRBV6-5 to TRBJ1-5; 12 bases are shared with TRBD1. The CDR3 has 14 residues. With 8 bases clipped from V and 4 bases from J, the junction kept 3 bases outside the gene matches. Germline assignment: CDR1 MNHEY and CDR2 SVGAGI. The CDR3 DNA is TGTGCCAGCGCGGGACAGGGGGCAAATCAGCCCCAGCATTTT. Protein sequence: CASAGQGANQPQHF.

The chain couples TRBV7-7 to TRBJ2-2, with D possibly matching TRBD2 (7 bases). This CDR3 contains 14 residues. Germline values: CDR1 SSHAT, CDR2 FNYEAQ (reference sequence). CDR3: CARGALTNTGELFF. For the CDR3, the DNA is TGTGCTCGGGGGGCGCTTACGAACACCGGGGAGCTGTTTTTT.

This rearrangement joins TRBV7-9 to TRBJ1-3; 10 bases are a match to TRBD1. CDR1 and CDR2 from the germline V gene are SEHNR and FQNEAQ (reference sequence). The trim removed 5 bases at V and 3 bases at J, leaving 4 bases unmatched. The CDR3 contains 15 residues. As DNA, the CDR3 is TGTGCCAGCAGCCCCGGGACAGGGGTTGGAAACACCATATATTTT. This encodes CASSPGTGVGNTIYF. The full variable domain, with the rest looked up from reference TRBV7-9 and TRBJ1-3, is DTGVSQNPRHKITKRGQNVTFRCDPISEHNRLYWYRQTLGQGPEFLTYFQNEAQLEKSRLLSDRFSAERPKGSFSTLEIQRTEQGDSAMYLCASSPGTGVGNTIYFGEGSWLTVV.

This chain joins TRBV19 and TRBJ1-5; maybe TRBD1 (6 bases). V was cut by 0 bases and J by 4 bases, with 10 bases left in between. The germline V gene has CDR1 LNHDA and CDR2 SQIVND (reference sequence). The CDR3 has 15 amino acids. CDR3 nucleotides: TGTGCCAGTAGTATAGAGGGGGCACAAAATCAGCCCCAGCATTTT. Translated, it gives CASSIEGAQNQPQHF.

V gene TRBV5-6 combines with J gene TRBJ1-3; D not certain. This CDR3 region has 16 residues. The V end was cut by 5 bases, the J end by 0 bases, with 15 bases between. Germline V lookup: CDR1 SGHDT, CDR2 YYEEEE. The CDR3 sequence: CASSSQRSSSGNTIYF. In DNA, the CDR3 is TGTGCCAGCAGTTCCCAAAGGAGCAGCTCTGGAAACACCATATATTTT.

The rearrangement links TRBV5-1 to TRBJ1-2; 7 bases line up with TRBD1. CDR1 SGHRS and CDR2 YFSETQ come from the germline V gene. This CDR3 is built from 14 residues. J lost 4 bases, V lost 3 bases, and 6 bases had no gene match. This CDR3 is CASSSAGTAYGYTF. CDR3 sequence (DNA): TGCGCCAGCAGCTCCGCCGGGACAGCCTATGGCTACACCTTC.

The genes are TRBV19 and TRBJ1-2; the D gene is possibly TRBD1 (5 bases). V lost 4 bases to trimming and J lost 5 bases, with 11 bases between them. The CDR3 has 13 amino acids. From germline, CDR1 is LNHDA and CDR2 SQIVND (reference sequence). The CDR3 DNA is TGTGCCAGTAGTAAAGGAGGGGAGTATGGCTACACCTTC. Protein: CASSKGGEYGYTF.

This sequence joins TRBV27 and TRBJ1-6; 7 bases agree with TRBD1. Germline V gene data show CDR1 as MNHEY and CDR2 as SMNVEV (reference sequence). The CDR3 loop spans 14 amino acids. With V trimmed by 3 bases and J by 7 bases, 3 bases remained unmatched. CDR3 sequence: CASSFWDSNSPLHF. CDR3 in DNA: TGTGCCAGCAGTTTTTGGGACAGCAATTCACCCCTCCACTTT.

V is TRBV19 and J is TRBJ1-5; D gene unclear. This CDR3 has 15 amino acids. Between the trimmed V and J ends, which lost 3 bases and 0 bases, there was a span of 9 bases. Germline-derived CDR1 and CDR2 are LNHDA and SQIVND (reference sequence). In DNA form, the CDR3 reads TGTGCCAGTAGTATCTCAGCGCATAGCAATCAGCCCCAGCATTTT. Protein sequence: CASSISAHSNQPQHF.

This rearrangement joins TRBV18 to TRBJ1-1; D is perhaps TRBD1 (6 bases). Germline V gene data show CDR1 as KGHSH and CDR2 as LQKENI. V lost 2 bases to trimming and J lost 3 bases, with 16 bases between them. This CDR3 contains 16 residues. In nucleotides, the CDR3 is TGTGCCAGCTCACCATCGGCAGGGGCTGGGCACACTGAAGCTTTCTTT. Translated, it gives CASSPSAGAGHTEAFF.